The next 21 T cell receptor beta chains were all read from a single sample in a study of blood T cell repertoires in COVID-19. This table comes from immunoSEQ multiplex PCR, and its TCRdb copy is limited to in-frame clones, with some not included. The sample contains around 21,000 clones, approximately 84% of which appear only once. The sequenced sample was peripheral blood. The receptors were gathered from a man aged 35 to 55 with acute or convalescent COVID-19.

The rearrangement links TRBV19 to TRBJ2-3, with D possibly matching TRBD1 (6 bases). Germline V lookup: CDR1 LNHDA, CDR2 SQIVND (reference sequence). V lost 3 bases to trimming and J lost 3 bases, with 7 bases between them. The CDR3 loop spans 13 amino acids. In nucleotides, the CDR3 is TGTGCCAGTAGTATCACAGGGACAGATACGCAGTATTTT. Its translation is CASSITGTDTQYF.

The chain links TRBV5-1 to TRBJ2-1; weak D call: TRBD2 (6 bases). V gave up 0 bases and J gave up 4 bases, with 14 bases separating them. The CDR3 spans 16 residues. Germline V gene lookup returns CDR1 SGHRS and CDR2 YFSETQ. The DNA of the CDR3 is TGCGCCAGCAGCTTGGCGGAGGGTTTAGGGTACAATGAGCAGTTCTTC. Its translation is CASSLAEGLGYNEQFF.

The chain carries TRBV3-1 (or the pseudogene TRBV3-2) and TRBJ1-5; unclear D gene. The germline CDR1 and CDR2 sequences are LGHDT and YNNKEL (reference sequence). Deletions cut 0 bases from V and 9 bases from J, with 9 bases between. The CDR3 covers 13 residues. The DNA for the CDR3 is TGTGCCAGCAGCCAAGATCGGGAGCTGCCCCAGCATTTT. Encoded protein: CASSQDRELPQHF.

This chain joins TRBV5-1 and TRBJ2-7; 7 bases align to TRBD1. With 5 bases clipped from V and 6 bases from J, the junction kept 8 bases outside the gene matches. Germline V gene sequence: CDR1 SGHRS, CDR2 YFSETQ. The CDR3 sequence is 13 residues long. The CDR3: CASRNRGFSEQYF. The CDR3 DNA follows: TGCGCCAGCAGGAACAGGGGTTTTAGCGAGCAGTACTTC.

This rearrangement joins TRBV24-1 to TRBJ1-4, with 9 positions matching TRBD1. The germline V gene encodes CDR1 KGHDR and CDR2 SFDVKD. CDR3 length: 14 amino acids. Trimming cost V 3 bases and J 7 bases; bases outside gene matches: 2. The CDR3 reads CATSDGGQGEKLFF. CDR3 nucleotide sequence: TGTGCCACCAGTGATGGGGGACAGGGTGAAAAACTGTTTTTT.

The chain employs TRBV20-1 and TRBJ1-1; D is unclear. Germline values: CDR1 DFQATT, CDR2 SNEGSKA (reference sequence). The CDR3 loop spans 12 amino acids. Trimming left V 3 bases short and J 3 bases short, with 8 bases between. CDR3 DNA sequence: TGCAGTGCTAGTAGCGGGCACACTGAAGCTTTCTTT. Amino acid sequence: CSASSGHTEAFF.

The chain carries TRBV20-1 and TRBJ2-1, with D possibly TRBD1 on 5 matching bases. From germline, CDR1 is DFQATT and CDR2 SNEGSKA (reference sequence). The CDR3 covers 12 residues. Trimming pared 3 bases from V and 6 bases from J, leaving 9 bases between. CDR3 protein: CSASQGGNEQFF. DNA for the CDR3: TGCAGTGCTAGTCAGGGCGGCAATGAGCAGTTCTTC.

CDR3 DNA sequence: TGTGCCAGCAGCGGACAGGGGGCGGGCTATGGCTACACCTTC. Protein: CASSGQGAGYGYTF. V gene TRBV7-9 combines with J gene TRBJ1-2; TRBD1 matches at 11 bases. The V and J ends lost 5 bases and 4 bases, in that order; junction bases with no gene match: 3. Germline V gene data show CDR1 as SEHNR and CDR2 as FQNEAQ (reference sequence). The CDR3 spans 14 residues.

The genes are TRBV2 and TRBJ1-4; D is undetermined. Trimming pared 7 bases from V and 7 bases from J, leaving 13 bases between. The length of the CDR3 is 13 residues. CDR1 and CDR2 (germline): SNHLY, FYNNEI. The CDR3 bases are TGTGCCAGCAAAATCGGTTTTGGTGAAAAACTGTTTTTT. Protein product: CASKIGFGEKLFF.

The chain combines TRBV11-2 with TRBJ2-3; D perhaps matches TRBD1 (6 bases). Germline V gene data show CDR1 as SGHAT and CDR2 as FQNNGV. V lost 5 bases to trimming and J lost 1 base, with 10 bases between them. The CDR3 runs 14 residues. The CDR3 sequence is CASSKRTGTDTQYF. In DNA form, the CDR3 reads TGTGCCAGCAGCAAACGGACAGGCACAGATACGCAGTATTTT.

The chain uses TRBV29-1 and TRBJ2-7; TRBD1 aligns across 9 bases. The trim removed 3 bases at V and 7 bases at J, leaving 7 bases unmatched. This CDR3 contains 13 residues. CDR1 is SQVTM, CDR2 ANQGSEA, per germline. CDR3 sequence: CSVENRGLREQYF. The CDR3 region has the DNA TGCAGCGTTGAGAACAGGGGGCTAAGGGAGCAGTACTTC.

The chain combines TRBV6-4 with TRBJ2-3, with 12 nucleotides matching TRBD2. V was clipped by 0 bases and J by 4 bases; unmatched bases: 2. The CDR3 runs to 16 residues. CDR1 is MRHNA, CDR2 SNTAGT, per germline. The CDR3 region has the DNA TGTGCCAGCAGTGACTCGACTAGCGGGAGCGCAGATACGCAGTATTTT. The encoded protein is CASSDSTSGSADTQYF.

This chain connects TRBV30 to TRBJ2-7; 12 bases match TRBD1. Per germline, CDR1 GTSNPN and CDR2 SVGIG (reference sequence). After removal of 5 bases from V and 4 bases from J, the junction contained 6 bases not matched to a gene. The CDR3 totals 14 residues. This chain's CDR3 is CAWAGTGGRYEQYF. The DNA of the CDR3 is TGTGCCTGGGCCGGGACAGGGGGCAGGTACGAGCAGTACTTC. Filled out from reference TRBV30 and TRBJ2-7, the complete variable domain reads SQTIHQWPATLVQPVGSPLSLECTVEGTSNPNLYWYRQAAGRGLQLLFYSVGIGQISSEVPQNLSASRPQDRQFILSSKKLLLSDSGFYLCAWAGTGGRYEQYFGPGTRLTVT.

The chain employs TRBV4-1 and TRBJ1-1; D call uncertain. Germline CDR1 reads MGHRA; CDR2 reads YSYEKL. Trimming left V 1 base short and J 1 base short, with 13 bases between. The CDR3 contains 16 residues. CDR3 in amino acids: CASSQGLWAGNTEAFF. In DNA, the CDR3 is TGCGCCAGCAGCCAAGGTCTTTGGGCGGGGAACACTGAAGCTTTCTTT.

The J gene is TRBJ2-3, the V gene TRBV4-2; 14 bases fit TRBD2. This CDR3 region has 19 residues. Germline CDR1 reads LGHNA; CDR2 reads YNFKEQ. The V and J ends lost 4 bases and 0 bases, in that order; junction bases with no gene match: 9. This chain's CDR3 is CASSPPGLAGDSSTDTQYF. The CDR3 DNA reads TGTGCCAGCAGCCCGCCGGGACTAGCGGGGGACTCTAGCACAGATACGCAGTATTTT.

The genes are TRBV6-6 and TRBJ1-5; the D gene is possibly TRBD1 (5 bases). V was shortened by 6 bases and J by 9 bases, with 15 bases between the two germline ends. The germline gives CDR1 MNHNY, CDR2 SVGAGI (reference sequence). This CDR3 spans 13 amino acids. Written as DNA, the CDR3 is TGTGCCAGCAGCCCTGGGGCCGGTGGGCCCCAGCATTTT. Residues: CASSPGAGGPQHF.

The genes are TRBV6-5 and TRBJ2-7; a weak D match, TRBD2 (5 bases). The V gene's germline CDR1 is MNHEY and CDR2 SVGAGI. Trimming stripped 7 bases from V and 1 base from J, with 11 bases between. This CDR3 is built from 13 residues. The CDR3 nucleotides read TGTGCCAGCAAGATTCGGGAATCCTACGAGCAGTACTTC. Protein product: CASKIRESYEQYF.

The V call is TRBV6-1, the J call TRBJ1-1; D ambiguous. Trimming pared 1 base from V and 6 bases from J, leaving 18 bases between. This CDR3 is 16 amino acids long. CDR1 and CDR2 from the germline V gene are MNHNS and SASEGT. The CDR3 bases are TGTGCCAGCAGTGAAGGGGGAGGGCTCCTAGGAGCTGAAGCTTTCTTT. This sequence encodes CASSEGGGLLGAEAFF.

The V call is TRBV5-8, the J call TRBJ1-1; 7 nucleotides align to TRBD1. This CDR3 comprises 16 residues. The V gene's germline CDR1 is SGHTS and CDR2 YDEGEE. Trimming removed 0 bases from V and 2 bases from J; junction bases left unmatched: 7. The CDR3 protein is CASSLERGQFNTEAFF. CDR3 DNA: TGTGCCAGCAGCTTGGAAAGGGGACAGTTTAACACTGAAGCTTTCTTT.

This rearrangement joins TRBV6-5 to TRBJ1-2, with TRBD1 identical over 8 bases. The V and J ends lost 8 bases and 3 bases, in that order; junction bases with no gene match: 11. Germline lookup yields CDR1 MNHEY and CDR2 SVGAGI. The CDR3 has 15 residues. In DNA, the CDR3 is TGTGCCAGCGGGTACCGGGACAGGCGATACTATGGCTACACCTTC. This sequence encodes CASGYRDRRYYGYTF.

This chain's CDR3 is CASSSIGPGQPQHF. The DNA for the CDR3 is TGTGCCAGCAGTTCGATAGGGCCGGGGCAGCCCCAGCATTTT. The chain uses TRBV6-6 and TRBJ1-5; no reliable D call. Trimming left V 4 bases short and J 7 bases short, with 14 bases between. The CDR3 is 14 residues long. The germline gives CDR1 MNHNY, CDR2 SVGAGI (reference sequence).